The sequence of this T cell receptor beta chain was determined in a study of T cell changes during pregnancy in multiple sclerosis. CDR3 length equals 15 residues. Germline values: CDR1 SNHLY, CDR2 FYNNEI. Germline trimming cut 5 bases from V and 1 base from J; bases unmatched to any gene: 2. Profiled with immunoSEQ multiplex PCR; TCRdb holds only in-frame clones, not every one. This sample yields 110,000 or so clones, of which about 93% are seen a single time; 6.2% belongs to the top ten. The specimen comprised peripheral blood, sampled before pregnancy. This chain uses TRBV2 with TRBJ2-5, with 12 positions matching TRBD1. This TCR derives from a female donor with multiple sclerosis, enrolled in a pregnancy study. The chain's CDR3 is CASSRDRGRQETQYF. The CDR3 region has the DNA TGTGCCAGCAGTCGGGACAGGGGGCGCCAAGAGACCCAGTACTTC.